The rows below give T cell receptor beta chains drawn from one sample of a study of hypomethylating agent response in myelodysplastic syndrome. The table came from immunoSEQ multiplex PCR; TCRdb's copy has only in-frame clones and leaves some out. This table holds around 1,700 clones, more than 75% found once. The specimen was bone marrow, collected before or after starting hypomethylating agent treatment for myelodysplastic syndrome (not recorded which). The receptors here all came from a human donor with myelodysplastic syndrome. The CDR3 runs from the conserved cysteine through the conserved F or W. The D gene is left open where the match is weak. The size entry is marked missing in some rows and otherwise reads once, few, many or a size class.

abundance	d_gene	v_gene	j_gene	CDR3aa	CDR3nt
.	.	TRBV5-1	TRBJ2-7	CASWVGRGPQGIDYEQYF	TGCGCCAGCTGGGTAGGGCGGGGGCCCCAGGGGATCGACTACGAGCAGTACTTC
.	.	TRBV10-3	TRBJ2-1	CAISAGLTISYNEQFF	TGTGCCATCAGTGCAGGACTAACTATCTCCTACAATGAGCAGTTCTTC
once	.	TRBV5-1	TRBJ2-2	CASSLVITGELFF	TGCGCCAGCAGCTTGGTTATTACCGGGGAGCTGTTTTTT
.	TRBD2	TRBV28	TRBJ2-1	CASSTRVAGDSNEQFF	TGTGCCAGCAGCACGCGAGTAGCGGGAGATAGCAATGAGCAGTTCTTC
few	.	TRBV2	TRBJ1-5	CASKGHPTDQPQHF	TGTGCCAGCAAGGGACACCCCACAGATCAGCCCCAGCATTTT
.	.	TRBV5-1	TRBJ2-2	CASSLRQGTGELFF	TGCGCCAGCAGCTTGAGGCAGGGGACCGGGGAGCTGTTTTTT
.	.	TRBV27	TRBJ2-7	CASSPLGSGVQYF	TGTGCCAGCAGTCCCCTGGGGTCGGGGGTGCAGTACTTC
.	.	TRBV4-1	TRBJ1-3	CASSPEGDKIGNTIYF	TGCGCCAGCAGCCCTGAGGGAGACAAAATTGGAAACACCATATATTTT
once	.	TRBV2	TRBJ1-5	CASKRTPGVQPQHF	TGTGCCAGCAAGAGGACCCCCGGCGTTCAGCCCCAGCATTTT
.	.	TRBV6-1	TRBJ1-1	CASSEEDSGGTEAFF	TGTGCCAGCAGTGAAGAGGACTCGGGGGGCACTGAAGCTTTCTTT
.	TRBD1	TRBV25-1	TRBJ2-2	CASSGRQGNTGELFF	TGTGCCAGCAGTGGCAGACAGGGGAACACCGGGGAGCTGTTTTTT
.	TRBD2	TRBV11-2	TRBJ2-1	CASSLQRGGSKFF	TGTGCCAGCAGCTTACAGCGGGGGGGCTCGAAGTTCTTC
.	TRBD1	TRBV7-9	TRBJ1-2	CASSLASGQGRYTF	TGTGCCAGCAGCTTAGCGAGTGGACAGGGTCGCTACACCTTC
.	TRBD2	TRBV4-2	TRBJ2-7	CASSQGLAGESYEQYF	TGTGCCAGCAGCCAAGGTTTAGCGGGGGAGTCCTACGAGCAGTACTTC
.	.	TRBV9	TRBJ2-2	CASSRQGGSAYTGELFF	TGTGCCAGCAGCAGGCAGGGGGGTTCAGCGTACACCGGGGAGCTGTTTTTT
.	.	TRBV27	TRBJ2-7	CASSSFSGAYYEQYF	TGTGCCAGCAGTTCCTTCTCAGGCGCTTACTACGAGCAGTACTTC
once	TRBD1	TRBV15	TRBJ2-4	CATSSRDSRNIQYF	TGTGCCACCAGCAGTAGGGACAGCCGAAATATTCAGTACTTC
.	TRBD1	TRBV2	TRBJ1-6	CASSPGQGSPLHF	TGTGCCAGCTCTCCGGGACAGGGTTCACCCCTCCACTTT
.	.	TRBV6-1	TRBJ1-2	CASSGRNYGYTF	TGTGCCAGCAGTGGACGGAACTATGGCTACACCTTC
few	TRBD1	TRBV7-9	TRBJ1-1	CASSAGTGSEAFF	TGTGCCAGCAGCGCCGGGACAGGGTCTGAAGCTTTCTTT
.	.	TRBV28	TRBJ1-3	CASSLGHSGNTIYF	TGTGCCAGCAGTTTGGGACACTCGGGAAACACCATATATTTT
.	.	TRBV5-6	TRBJ2-1	CASSLFGTTLTYNEQFF	TGTGCCAGCAGCTTGTTCGGGACGACCCTTACCTACAATGAGCAGTTCTTC
.	TRBD1	TRBV9	TRBJ2-1	CASSVAATLSGGKSSYNEQFF	TGTGCCAGCAGCGTAGCCGCGACCCTCTCAGGGGGCAAGAGCTCCTACAATGAGCAGTTCTTC
.	TRBD1	TRBV5-3	TRBJ1-1	CARSLGGTGGLGTEAFF	TGTGCCAGAAGCTTGGGGGGGACAGGGGGCTTGGGCACTGAAGCTTTCTTT
.	TRBD1	TRBV7-9	TRBJ2-3	CASSFRDRKTDTQYF	TGTGCCAGCAGTTTCCGGGACAGGAAGACAGATACGCAGTATTTT
.	.	TRBV11-2	TRBJ1-1	CASSLDRPRGWSTEAFF	TGTGCCAGCAGCTTAGATCGCCCTAGGGGATGGAGCACTGAAGCTTTCTTT
.	.	TRBV6-1	TRBJ2-4	CASSGPVLAKNIQYF	TGTGCCAGCAGTGGACCCGTACTAGCCAAAAACATTCAGTACTTC
once	.	TRBV27	TRBJ2-6	CASSTAAGANVLTF	TGTGCCAGCAGTACAGCGGCTGGGGCCAACGTCCTGACTTTC
.	TRBD1	TRBV28	TRBJ1-5	CASRFRGHGQPQHF	TGTGCCAGCAGGTTCAGGGGGCACGGTCAGCCCCAGCATTTT
.	.	TRBV7-9	TRBJ2-1	CASSLAGNNEQFF	TGTGCCAGCAGCTTAGCAGGGAACAATGAGCAGTTCTTC
.	.	TRBV18	TRBJ1-4	CASSPASSRPGFF	TGTGCCAGCTCACCAGCATCTTCACGGCCAGGGTTTTTT
.	TRBD1	TRBV5-1	TRBJ1-1	CASRVRTGGSKTEAFF	TGCGCCAGCAGGGTTAGGACAGGGGGAAGTAAGACTGAAGCTTTCTTT
.	.	TRBV14	TRBJ2-4	CASSQGGTKNIQYF	TGTGCCAGCAGCCAGGGAGGAACCAAAAACATTCAGTACTTC
.	TRBD1	TRBV5-1	TRBJ1-3	CASSLGTGGVWGSGNTIYF	TGCGCCAGCAGCTTAGGGACAGGGGGCGTATGGGGCTCTGGAAACACCATATATTTT
.	.	TRBV7-9	TRBJ1-4	CASSLEQGRNEKLFF	TGTGCCAGCAGCTTGGAACAGGGCCGAAATGAAAAACTGTTTTTT
.	.	TRBV10-3	TRBJ1-4	CAISERTSPNEKLFF	TGTGCCATCAGTGAGCGGACAAGCCCTAATGAAAAACTGTTTTTT